This T cell receptor beta chain was retrieved from a study of post-analysis software for immune sequencing data. Study-level background: As for disease course, relapsing-remitting, secondary progressive and progressive-relapsing multiple sclerosis were all included. Study-level results: For normalized Chao1 diversity, multiple sclerosis patients scored significantly lower than controls did. The F measure placed samples prepared in the same batch into strongly shared clusters. Higher frequency in patients than in controls was seen for roughly five TRBV segments, with TRBV5-6, TRBV5-1 and TRBV20-1 among them.

In germline, CDR1 is DFQATT, CDR2 SNEGSKA (reference sequence). CDR3 length equals 14 residues. J was trimmed by 0 bases and V by 7 bases; bases with no gene match: 5. Only a few counts were recorded for this clonotype. Its target is unknown. Tagging with unique molecular identifiers was a feature of the TCR beta cDNA libraries. The source material, about 0.9 to 10 million T cells, gave rise to about 520,000 cDNA molecules. Each CDR3 protein gets one entry after TCRdb re-called the PCR reads with MiXCR. The sample lists 650,000 to 850,000 distinct CDR3 sequences, around 53% seen once, with approximately 4.3% in the top ten.

The gene calls are TRBV20-1 and TRBJ2-3; the match to TRBD2 covers 9 bases. The clonotype originates from a girl aged 5 to 17 with multiple sclerosis. Sample: blood. CDR3 region: CSGSAGGSTDTQYF. Here the CDR3 DNA reads TGCAGTGGGTCAGCGGGAGGAAGCACAGATACGCAGTATTTT.